This T cell receptor (beta chain) was identified in a study of T-cell memory formation after mild COVID-19. TCRdb called the 5' RACE reads again in MiXCR, with one record for every CDR3 protein. Found here are about 340,000 distinct CDR3 sequences, approximately 15% of them singletons; the top ten hold approximately 20%. The V end was cut by 6 bases, the J end by 4 bases, with 17 bases between. CDR1 and CDR2 (germline): MNHEY, SVGAGI. This CDR3 spans 15 amino acids. General study findings and limits: The study detected some responding clones in pre-infection memory, suggesting cross-reactive memory joined.

Details on this clonotype: Its antigen is not known.

The sequenced sample was PBMCs or a T cell subset sorted from them (not recorded which). This receptor was taken from a man between 18 and 29 years old who had mild COVID-19 (a few samples of this study predate the infection). Cell type and time point are not known. This sequence joins TRBV6-5 and TRBJ2-3, with D possibly matching TRBD2 (5 bases). The CDR3 is CASSSPAGSPDTQYF. CDR3 coding DNA: TGTGCCAGCAGCTCCCCCGCGGGTAGTCCAGATACGCAGTATTTT.